A selection of T cell receptor beta chains follows, all from one sample in a study of cytomegalovirus exposure and HLA in healthy donors. TCRdb's table, derived via immunoSEQ multiplex PCR, lists solely in-frame clones and lacks some. The sample records approximately 140,000 clones, about three quarters being singletons. Source material: PBMCs. These receptors originate from a male donor in good health and CMV-seropositive. The CDR3 runs from the conserved cysteine through the conserved F or W. The D gene is left open where the match is weak. The size entry is marked missing in some rows and otherwise reads once, few, many or a size class.

CDR3 protein	CDR3 DNA	V gene	J gene	CDR3 length	clone size	D gene
CASSQDSDRDQPQHF	TGTGCCAGCAGCCAAGATAGCGACAGGGATCAGCCCCAGCATTTT	TRBV4-2	TRBJ1-5	15	NA	TRBD1
CASSLVAGKAGELFF	TGCGCCAGCAGCTTGGTAGCAGGGAAAGCCGGGGAGCTGTTTTTT	TRBV5-1	TRBJ2-2	15	NA	NA
CASKRGPAYEQYF	TGTGCCAGCAAGCGGGGGCCAGCCTACGAGCAGTACTTC	TRBV6-1	TRBJ2-7	13	NA	TRBD2
CASSTGGDLSYEQYF	TGTGCCAGCTCAACAGGGGGCGACCTTTCCTACGAGCAGTACTTC	TRBV18	TRBJ2-7	15	NA	TRBD1
CASSQEGWAGGTGELFF	TGTGCCAGCAGCCAAGAAGGTTGGGCGGGGGGCACCGGGGAGCTGTTTTTT	TRBV4-2	TRBJ2-2	17	few	TRBD2
CASRLLAGGGETQYF	TGTGCCAGCAGGTTACTAGCGGGAGGTGGAGAGACCCAGTACTTC	TRBV28	TRBJ2-5	15	few	TRBD2
CASSRTGVETQYF	TGCGCCAGCAGCAGGACAGGGGTCGAGACCCAGTACTTC	TRBV4-1	TRBJ2-5	13	few	TRBD1
CASSALRGLAGGKQFF	TGTGCCAGCAGTGCCCTCCGGGGACTAGCGGGAGGAAAGCAGTTCTTC	TRBV6-1	TRBJ2-1	16	few	TRBD2
CSVAGNGYTF	TGCAGCGTTGCCGGGAATGGCTACACCTTC	TRBV29-1	TRBJ1-2	10	NA	NA
CASSFGTGGSEQPQHF	TGTGCCAGCAGCTTCGGGACAGGGGGCTCAGAACAGCCCCAGCATTTT	TRBV5-6	TRBJ1-5	16	NA	TRBD1
CASSFRGPDTGELFF	TGTGCTAGCAGCTTCAGGGGTCCGGACACCGGGGAGCTGTTTTTT	TRBV7-7	TRBJ2-2	15	NA	NA
CAIRDSPGEPQHF	TGTGCCATCAGGGACAGCCCTGGGGAGCCCCAGCATTTT	TRBV10-3	TRBJ1-5	13	NA	NA
CASSQAGVGYTF	TGTGCCAGCAGCCAAGCAGGGGTGGGCTACACCTTC	TRBV4-2	TRBJ1-2	12	NA	NA
CASSPREGNQPQHF	TGTGCCAGCAGCCCCAGGGAAGGCAATCAGCCCCAGCATTTT	TRBV7-8	TRBJ1-5	14	NA	NA
CASSVGGGSYNEQFF	TGTGCCAGCAGCGTAGGGGGGGGCTCCTACAATGAGCAGTTCTTC	TRBV9	TRBJ2-1	15	once	TRBD2
CASSGQGATNEKLFF	TGTGCCAGCAGTGGACAGGGCGCAACTAATGAAAAACTGTTTTTT	TRBV2	TRBJ1-4	15	NA	TRBD1
CASSVDSLAGYNEQFF	TGTGCCAGCAGCGTAGACAGTCTAGCGGGATACAATGAGCAGTTCTTC	TRBV9	TRBJ2-1	16	NA	TRBD2
CASSAGQGSSYTF	TGTGCCAGCAGCGCTGGACAGGGGTCAAGCTACACCTTC	TRBV9	TRBJ1-2	13	once	TRBD1
CASSLPEAGGQETQYF	TGTGCCAGCAGCTTACCGGAAGCGGGAGGCCAAGAGACCCAGTACTTC	TRBV7-9	TRBJ2-5	16	few	TRBD2
CASSSSDRGMNTEAFF	TGTGCCAGCAGTTCATCGGACAGGGGAATGAACACTGAAGCTTTCTTT	TRBV6-5	TRBJ1-1	16	NA	TRBD1
CASSSRDRNQPQHF	TGTGCCAGCAGTTCAAGGGACAGGAATCAGCCCCAGCATTTT	TRBV28	TRBJ1-5	14	NA	TRBD1
CASSVRGGPPLYEQYF	TGTGCCAGCAGCGTCCGCGGGGGTCCCCCTCTCTACGAGCAGTACTTC	TRBV5-8	TRBJ2-7	16	once	TRBD2
CASSVTGGSYEQYF	TGTGCCAGTAGTGTCACAGGGGGCTCCTACGAGCAGTACTTC	TRBV19	TRBJ2-7	14	NA	TRBD1
CASSLRGLGTGELFF	TGTGCCAGCAGTCTTAGGGGGCTCGGCACCGGGGAGCTGTTTTTT	TRBV27	TRBJ2-2	15	NA	TRBD1
CASSIGSRSNQPQHF	TGTGCCAGTAGTATCGGGTCCAGAAGCAATCAGCCCCAGCATTTT	TRBV19	TRBJ1-5	15	NA	NA
CASSWTGLGSPLHF	TGTGCCAGCAGCTGGACAGGTCTAGGTTCACCCCTCCACTTT	TRBV7-3	TRBJ1-6	14	NA	TRBD1
CAISAGENGYTF	TGTGCCATCAGTGCTGGTGAGAATGGCTACACCTTC	TRBV10-3	TRBJ1-2	12	NA	NA
CASSGRTGYEQYF	TGTGCCAGCAGTGGGAGGACAGGCTACGAGCAGTACTTC	TRBV2	TRBJ2-7	13	NA	TRBD1
CASRRQGFGNTIYF	TGTGCCAGCAGAAGACAGGGGTTCGGAAACACCATATATTTT	TRBV6-6	TRBJ1-3	14	few	TRBD1
CASSVLAGGTGELFF	TGTGCCAGCAGCGTACTAGCGGGGGGAACCGGGGAGCTGTTTTTT	TRBV7-6	TRBJ2-2	15	few	TRBD2
CASSEGGKETQYF	TGTGCCAGCAGTGAGGGGGGGAAAGAGACCCAGTACTTC	TRBV6-1	TRBJ2-5	13	few	TRBD2
CASSPRGGVTEAFF	TGTGCCAGCTCACCAAGGGGAGGTGTCACTGAAGCTTTCTTT	TRBV18	TRBJ1-1	14	NA	NA